A single sample is the source of the 5 T cell receptor beta chains below, sequenced in a study of T cell repertoires in cytomegalovirus infection. TCRdb itself ran the reads through MiXCR, one entry per CDR3 protein. Found here are about 830,000 distinct CDR3 sequences, 32% of them singletons; the top ten hold 9.5% to 15%. These receptors have no known antigen. The sequencing used cultured CD8+ T cells from PBMCs, collected from culture after CMV antigen stimulation. The receptors stem from a human donor in good health (CMV status not recorded). Some clones in this sample may be carry-over from other donors' samples.

This clonotype was detected only a few times. The chain joins TRBV13 to TRBJ1-1; D ambiguous. With 2 bases removed from V and 6 bases from J, the gap between germline ends came to 10 bases. Germline values: CDR1 PRHDT, CDR2 FYEKMQ (reference sequence). The CDR3 sequence is 13 residues long. The CDR3 DNA is TGTGCCAGCAGCTTAACGAACTGGGCTGAAGCTTTCTTT. It yields the protein CASSLTNWAEAFF.

This rearrangement joins TRBV12-3 or TRBV12-4 to TRBJ1-2, with D perhaps TRBD1 (6 bases). There are 14 residues in the CDR3. The ends were cut back, 7 bases at V and 8 bases at J, with 20 bases in the middle. CDR3 DNA sequence: TGTGCCAGCATCCTTGGACAGCAGCTGGGCGGCTACACCTTC. Its translation: CASILGQQLGGYTF.

Many counts were recorded for this clonotype. The CDR3 protein is CASNFAGAGDTQYF. The CDR3 nucleotides read TGTGCCAGCAATTTCGCGGGGGCGGGGGATACGCAGTATTTT. This chain joins TRBV12-3 or TRBV12-4 and TRBJ2-3; TRBD2 is a possible D gene (7 bases). V shed 7 bases and J shed 6 bases, with 17 bases lying between them. The CDR3 length is 14 residues.

The rearrangement links TRBV7-9 to TRBJ2-1; D is possibly TRBD1 (6 bases). The CDR3 extends over 12 amino acids. CDR1 is SEHNR, CDR2 FQNEAQ, per germline (reference sequence). V was clipped by 5 bases and J by 7 bases, with 9 bases between them. The CDR3 loop reads CASSRQVNEQFF. CDR3 bases: TGTGCCAGCAGCCGACAGGTAAATGAGCAGTTCTTC.

This clonotype was counted a few times. The rearrangement joins TRBV4-1 to TRBJ2-1; no reliable D call. V was clipped by 0 bases and J by 15 bases, with 15 bases between them. Germline lookup yields CDR1 MGHRA and CDR2 YSYEKL. This CDR3 spans 13 amino acids. Here the CDR3 reads CASSQDLSGPGFF. DNA for the CDR3: TGCGCCAGCAGCCAAGATCTTTCGGGTCCGGGGTTCTTC.